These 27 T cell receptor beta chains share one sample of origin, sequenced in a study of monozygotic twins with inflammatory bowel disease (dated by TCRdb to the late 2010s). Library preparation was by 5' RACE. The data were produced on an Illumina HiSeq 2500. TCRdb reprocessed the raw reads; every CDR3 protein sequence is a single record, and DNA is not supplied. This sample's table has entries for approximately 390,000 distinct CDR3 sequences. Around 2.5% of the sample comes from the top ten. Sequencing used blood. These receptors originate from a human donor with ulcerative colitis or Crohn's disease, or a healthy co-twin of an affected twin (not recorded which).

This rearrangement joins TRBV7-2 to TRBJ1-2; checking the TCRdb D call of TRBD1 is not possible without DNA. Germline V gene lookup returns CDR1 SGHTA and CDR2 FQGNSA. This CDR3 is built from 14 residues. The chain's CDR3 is CASSGGRGDYGYTF.

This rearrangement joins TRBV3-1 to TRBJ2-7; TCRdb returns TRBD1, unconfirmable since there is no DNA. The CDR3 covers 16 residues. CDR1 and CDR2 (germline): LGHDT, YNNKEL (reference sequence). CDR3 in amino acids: CASSPRDRGTPYEQYF.

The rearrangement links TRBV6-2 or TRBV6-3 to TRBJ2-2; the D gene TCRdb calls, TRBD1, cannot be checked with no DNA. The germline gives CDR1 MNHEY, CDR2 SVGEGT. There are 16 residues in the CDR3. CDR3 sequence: CASSKTSGTYTGELFF.

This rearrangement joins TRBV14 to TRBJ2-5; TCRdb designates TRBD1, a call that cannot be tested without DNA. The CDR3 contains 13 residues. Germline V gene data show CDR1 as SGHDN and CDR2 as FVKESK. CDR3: CASSLTGSPTQYF.

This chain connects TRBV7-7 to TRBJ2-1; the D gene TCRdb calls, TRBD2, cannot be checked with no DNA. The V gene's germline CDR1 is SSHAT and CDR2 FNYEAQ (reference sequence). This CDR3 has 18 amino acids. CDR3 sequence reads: CASSLKSQDYLNMNEQFF. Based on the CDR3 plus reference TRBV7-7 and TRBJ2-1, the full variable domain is GAGVSQSPRYKVTKRGQDVTLRCDPISSHATLYWYQQALGQGPEFLTYFNYEAQPDKSGLPSDRFSAERPEGSISTLTIQRTEQRDSAMYRCASSLKSQDYLNMNEQFFGPGTRLTVL.

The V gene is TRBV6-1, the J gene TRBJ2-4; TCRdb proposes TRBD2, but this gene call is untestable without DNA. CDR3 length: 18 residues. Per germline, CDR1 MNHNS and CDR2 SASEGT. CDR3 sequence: CASSPWKGGSIAKNIQYF.

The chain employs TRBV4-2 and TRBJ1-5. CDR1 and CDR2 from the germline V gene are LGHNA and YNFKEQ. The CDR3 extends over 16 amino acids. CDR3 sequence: CASSQDPNSLNQPQHF.

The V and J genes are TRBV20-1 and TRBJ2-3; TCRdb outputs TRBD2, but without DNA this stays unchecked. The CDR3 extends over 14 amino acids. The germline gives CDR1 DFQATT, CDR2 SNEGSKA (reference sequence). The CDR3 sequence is CSARRGPFTDTQYF.

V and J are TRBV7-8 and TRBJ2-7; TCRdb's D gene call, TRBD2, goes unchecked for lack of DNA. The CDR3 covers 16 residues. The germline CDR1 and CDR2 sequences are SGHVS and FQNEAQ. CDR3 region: CASSLGRVTATYEQYF. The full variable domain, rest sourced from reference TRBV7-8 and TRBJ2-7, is GAGVSQSPRYKVAKRGQDVALRCDPISGHVSLFWYQQALGQGPEFLTYFQNEAQLDKSGLPSDRFFAERPEGSVSTLKIQRTQQEDSAVYLCASSLGRVTATYEQYFGPGTRLTVT.

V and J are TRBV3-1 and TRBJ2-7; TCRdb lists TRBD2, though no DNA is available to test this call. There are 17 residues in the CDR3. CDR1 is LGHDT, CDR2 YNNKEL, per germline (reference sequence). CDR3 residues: CASSQFNSGHLAYEQYF.

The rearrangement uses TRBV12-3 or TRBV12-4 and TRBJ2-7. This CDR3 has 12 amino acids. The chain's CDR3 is CASSFLGIEQYF.

The CDR3 protein is CATSRDLPGQGDTDTQYF. The V gene is TRBV15, the J gene TRBJ2-3; the D gene TCRdb calls, TRBD1, cannot be checked with no DNA. The CDR3 contains 18 residues. The germline gives CDR1 LNHNV, CDR2 YYDKDF (reference sequence). Variable domain in full (rest from reference TRBV15 and TRBJ2-3): DAMVIQNPRYQVTQFGKPVTLSCSQTLNHNVMYWYQQKSSQAPKLLFHYYDKDFNNEADTPDNFQSRRPNTSFCFLDIRSPGLGDTAMYLCATSRDLPGQGDTDTQYFGPGTRLTVL.

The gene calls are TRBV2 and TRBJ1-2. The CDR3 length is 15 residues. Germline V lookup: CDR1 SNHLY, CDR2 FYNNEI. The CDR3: CASSEEHSRFYGYTF.

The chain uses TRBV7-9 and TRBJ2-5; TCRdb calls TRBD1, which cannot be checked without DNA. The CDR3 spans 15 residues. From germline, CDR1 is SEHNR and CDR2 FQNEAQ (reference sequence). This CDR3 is CASSRPGRNQETQYF.

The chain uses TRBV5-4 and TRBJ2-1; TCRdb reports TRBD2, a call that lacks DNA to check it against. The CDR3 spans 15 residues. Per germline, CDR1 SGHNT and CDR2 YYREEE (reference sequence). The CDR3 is CASSLMGLLYNEQFF.

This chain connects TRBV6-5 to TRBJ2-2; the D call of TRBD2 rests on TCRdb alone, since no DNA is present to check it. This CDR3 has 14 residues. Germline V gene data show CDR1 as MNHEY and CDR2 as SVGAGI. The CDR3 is CASSYLGRTGELFF.

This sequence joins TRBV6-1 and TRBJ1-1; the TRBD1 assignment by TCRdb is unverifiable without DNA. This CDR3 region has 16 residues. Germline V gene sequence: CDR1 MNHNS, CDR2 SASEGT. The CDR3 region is CASSRPTGAMNTEAFF.

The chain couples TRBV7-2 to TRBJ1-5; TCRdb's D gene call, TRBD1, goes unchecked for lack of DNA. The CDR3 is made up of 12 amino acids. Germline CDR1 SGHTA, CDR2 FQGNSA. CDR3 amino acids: CASSYRGQPQHF.

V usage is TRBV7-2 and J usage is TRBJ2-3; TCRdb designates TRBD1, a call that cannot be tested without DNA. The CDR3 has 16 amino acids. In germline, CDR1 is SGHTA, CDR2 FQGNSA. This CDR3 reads CASSIGTGGWGDTQYF.

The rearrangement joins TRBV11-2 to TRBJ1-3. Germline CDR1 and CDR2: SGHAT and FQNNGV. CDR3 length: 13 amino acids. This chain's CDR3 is CASSLTSGNTIYF.

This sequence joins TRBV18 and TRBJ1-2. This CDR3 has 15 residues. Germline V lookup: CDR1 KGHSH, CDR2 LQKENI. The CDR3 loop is CASSLPRIPNYGYTF. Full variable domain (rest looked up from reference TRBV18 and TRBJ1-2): NAGVMQNPRHLVRRRGQEARLRCSPMKGHSHVYWYRQLPEEGLKFMVYLQKENIIDESGMPKERFSAEFPKEGPSILRIQQVVRGDSAAYFCASSLPRIPNYGYTFGSGTRLTVV.

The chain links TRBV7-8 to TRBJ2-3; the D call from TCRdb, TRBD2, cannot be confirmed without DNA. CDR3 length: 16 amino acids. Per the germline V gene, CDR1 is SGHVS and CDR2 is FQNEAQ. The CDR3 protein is CASSHGLAGLTDTQYF.

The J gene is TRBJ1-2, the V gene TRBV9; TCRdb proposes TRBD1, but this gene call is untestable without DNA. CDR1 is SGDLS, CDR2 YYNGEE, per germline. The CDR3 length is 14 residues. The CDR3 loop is CASSVEDRNYGYTF.

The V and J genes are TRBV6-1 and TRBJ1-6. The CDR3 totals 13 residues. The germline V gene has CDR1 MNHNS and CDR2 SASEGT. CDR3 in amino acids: CASRDSGNSPLHF.

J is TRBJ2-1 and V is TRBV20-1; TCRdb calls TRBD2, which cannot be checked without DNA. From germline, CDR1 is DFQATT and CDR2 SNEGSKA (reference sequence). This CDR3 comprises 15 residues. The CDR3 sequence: CSASRRTLAYNEQFF.

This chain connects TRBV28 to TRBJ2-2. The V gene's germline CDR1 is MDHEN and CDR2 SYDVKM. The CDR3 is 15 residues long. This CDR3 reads CASSFALQHTGELFF.

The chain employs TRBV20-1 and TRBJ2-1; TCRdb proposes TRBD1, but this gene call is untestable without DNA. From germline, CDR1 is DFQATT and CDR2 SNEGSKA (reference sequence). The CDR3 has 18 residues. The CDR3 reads CSARNPGGDRGKPNEQFF.